The 17 T cell receptor beta chains below were found in one sample sequenced in a study of blood T cell repertoires in COVID-19. Method: immunoSEQ multiplex PCR; TCRdb's copy keeps in-frame clones and lacks some. Of roughly 230,000 clones in the sample, around four fifths were seen once. Sequenced sample: peripheral blood. These receptors all stem from a man aged 35-49 years with active or convalescent COVID-19.

V is TRBV9 and J is TRBJ1-1; D ambiguous. Germline CDR1 SGDLS, CDR2 YYNGEE. The CDR3 spans 16 residues. V gave up 3 bases and J gave up 1 base, with 16 bases separating them. This chain's CDR3 is CASSAAEGRGNTEAFF. CDR3 nucleotide sequence: TGTGCCAGCAGCGCGGCCGAAGGCAGAGGGAACACTGAAGCTTTCTTT. Variable domain in full (rest from reference TRBV9 and TRBJ1-1): DSGVTQTPKHLITATGQRVTLRCSPRSGDLSVYWYQQSLDQGLQFLIQYYNGEERAKGNILERFSAQQFPDLHSELNLSSLELGDSALYFCASSAAEGRGNTEAFFGQGTRLTVV.

This chain links TRBV7-2 with TRBJ2-5, with D possibly being TRBD1 (5 bases). The V end was cut by 5 bases, the J end by 4 bases, with 11 bases between. The CDR3 covers 13 residues. Germline-derived CDR1 and CDR2 are SGHTA and FQGNSA. The CDR3: CASSAQGVETQYF. The DNA of the CDR3 is TGTGCCAGCAGCGCCCAGGGCGTAGAGACCCAGTACTTC.

The chain employs TRBV5-4 and TRBJ2-3; D uncertain. V lost 5 bases and J lost 2, with 6 bases in between. Germline CDR1 is SGHNT and CDR2 is YYREEE (reference sequence). There are 12 residues in the CDR3. The CDR3 DNA reads as TGTGCCAGCAGTCTCGTCACAGATACGCAGTATTTT. It yields the protein CASSLVTDTQYF.

J is TRBJ2-7 and V is TRBV7-2, with a tentative D call TRBD2 (6 bases). Trimming removed 1 base at V and 3 bases at J, with 13 bases between. Per the germline V gene, CDR1 is SGHTA and CDR2 is FQGNSA. This CDR3 has 15 amino acids. Written as DNA, the CDR3 is TGTGCCAGCAGCTTAGAGTTAGCGGCCTACTACGAGCAGTACTTC. Protein sequence: CASSLELAAYYEQYF.

V gene TRBV20-1 combines with J gene TRBJ2-5, with D tentatively TRBD2 (7 bases). The CDR3 runs 13 residues. Per the germline V gene, CDR1 is DFQATT and CDR2 is SNEGSKA (reference sequence). V was trimmed by 3 bases and J by 5 bases, leaving 13 bases between them. The CDR3 reads CSASLAGAETQYF. DNA of the CDR3: TGCAGTGCTAGTTTGGCGGGGGCGGAGACCCAGTACTTC.

The genes are TRBV5-1 and TRBJ1-1; possibly TRBD1 for D (6 bases). The ends were cut back, 0 bases at V and 5 bases at J, with 17 bases in the middle. CDR1 and CDR2 (germline): SGHRS, YFSETQ. The CDR3 runs 16 residues. The CDR3 DNA reads as TGCGCCAGCAGCTTGGAGGGCGGACAGACGTGGACTGAAGCTTTCTTT. As protein: CASSLEGGQTWTEAFF. Variable domain in full (rest from reference TRBV5-1 and TRBJ1-1): KAGVTQTPRYLIKTRGQQVTLSCSPISGHRSVSWYQQTPGQGLQFLFEYFSETQRNKGNFPGRFSGRQFSNSRSEMNVSTLELGDSALYLCASSLEGGQTWTEAFFGQGTRLTVV.

The chain recombines TRBV11-2 with TRBJ2-4; 13 bases are shared with TRBD2. V trimming: 0 bases; J trimming: 1 base; junction bases outside the gene matches: 6. The CDR3 runs to 19 residues. Germline V gene lookup returns CDR1 SGHAT and CDR2 FQNNGV. CDR3 in amino acids: CASSLDGLAGVWAKNIQYF. Here the CDR3 DNA reads TGTGCCAGCAGCTTAGATGGACTAGCGGGAGTGTGGGCCAAAAACATTCAGTACTTC.

The chain carries TRBV7-3 and TRBJ1-1, with 11 bases that match TRBD1. After removal of 5 bases from V and 6 bases from J, the junction contained 8 bases not matched to a gene. The CDR3 extends over 15 amino acids. Germline loops: CDR1 SGHTA, CDR2 FQGTGA. As DNA, the CDR3 is TGTGCCAGCAGCCCCGTCGGACAGGGGGCTGCTGAAGCTTTCTTT. Translating gives CASSPVGQGAAEAFF.

CDR3 protein: CASSLVANEQFF. CDR3 nucleotides: TGTGCCAGCAGCTTAGTAGCGAATGAGCAGTTCTTC. The rearrangement joins TRBV7-9 to TRBJ2-1; tentative D call: TRBD2 (5 bases). With 1 base removed from V and 7 bases from J, the gap between germline ends came to 5 bases. The length of the CDR3 is 12 residues. The germline V gene has CDR1 SEHNR and CDR2 FQNEAQ (reference sequence).

J is TRBJ1-4 and V is TRBV19, with D uncertain. Trimming left V 8 bases short and J 0 bases short, with 10 bases between. CDR3 size: 14 residues. Germline lookup yields CDR1 LNHDA and CDR2 SQIVND (reference sequence). The CDR3 coding sequence is TGTGCCAGTCGGAGGGTGGCAACTAATGAAAAACTGTTTTTT. Translation: CASRRVATNEKLFF.

The V and J genes are TRBV9 and TRBJ1-6, with 7 bases aligning to TRBD1. Germline V CDR1 and CDR2: SGDLS, YYNGEE. With 4 bases clipped from V and 0 bases from J, the junction kept 7 bases outside the gene matches. This CDR3 spans 17 amino acids. Here the CDR3 reads CASSQRQGGSYNSPLHF. The CDR3 DNA follows: TGTGCCAGCAGCCAAAGACAGGGAGGCTCCTATAATTCACCCCTCCACTTT.

The chain employs TRBV28 and TRBJ1-2; TRBD1 matches at 7 bases. The trim removed 2 bases at V and 8 bases at J, leaving 5 bases unmatched. There are 13 residues in the CDR3. In germline, CDR1 is MDHEN, CDR2 SYDVKM. CDR3 residues: CASSLPGGKGYTF. Written as DNA, the CDR3 is TGTGCCAGCAGTTTACCAGGGGGAAAGGGCTACACCTTC.

The chain links TRBV5-1 to TRBJ1-1, with 7 nucleotides matching TRBD1. The germline CDR1 and CDR2 sequences are SGHRS and YFSETQ. V dropped 4 bases and J dropped 6; count of bases not matched to a gene: 6. The CDR3 loop spans 13 amino acids. The CDR3 DNA reads TGCGCCAGCAGCCCATGGACAGGTTCTGAAGCTTTCTTT. Residues: CASSPWTGSEAFF.

The chain links TRBV2 to TRBJ1-2; D perhaps matches TRBD1 (6 bases). There are 11 residues in the CDR3. The germline gives CDR1 SNHLY, CDR2 FYNNEI. V shed 7 bases and J shed 7 bases, with 10 bases lying between them. CDR3 nucleotides: TGTGCCAGCACCGAGGGGGTTGGCTACACCTTC. This codes for CASTEGVGYTF. Based on the CDR3 plus reference TRBV2 and TRBJ1-2, the full variable domain is EPEVTQTPSHQVTQMGQEVILRCVPISNHLYFYWYRQILGQKVEFLVSFYNNEISEKSEIFDDQFSVERPDGSNFTLKIRSTKLEDSAMYFCASTEGVGYTFGSGTRLTVV.

The chain couples TRBV5-1 to TRBJ1-5; 7 bases map to TRBD1. The CDR3 is 14 amino acids. The V segment lost 4 bases and the J segment 4 bases; nucleotides outside the gene matches: 5. Looked up from germline, CDR1 is SGHRS and CDR2 is YFSETQ. Written as DNA, the CDR3 is TGCGCCAGCAGCCCGGGACAGCCGAATCAGCCCCAGCATTTT. Protein product: CASSPGQPNQPQHF.

The chain has TRBV5-1 and TRBJ1-2; a weak D match, TRBD1 (5 bases). The CDR3 loop spans 16 amino acids. Germline V gene lookup returns CDR1 SGHRS and CDR2 YFSETQ. V was shortened by 0 bases and J by 5 bases, with 17 bases between the two germline ends. CDR3 region: CASSLGGNLGTYGYTF. In DNA form, the CDR3 reads TGCGCCAGCAGCTTGGGCGGCAATCTAGGGACTTATGGCTACACCTTC.

V and J are TRBV6-6 and TRBJ1-2; no clear D. V lost 2 bases and J lost 4, with 11 bases in between. Germline V gives CDR1 MNHNY, CDR2 SVGAGI (reference sequence). The CDR3 runs to 14 residues. This CDR3 is CASSYTEQIYGYTF. Written as DNA, the CDR3 is TGTGCCAGCAGTTACACTGAACAGATCTATGGCTACACCTTC.